One and the same sample provided the 27 T cell receptor beta chains below, sequenced in a study of T cell responses to AZD1222 COVID-19 vaccine. Data came from immunoSEQ multiplex PCR; TCRdb stores just in-frame clones and leaves some out. Among around 130,000 clones, roughly 88% were seen once, and the ten largest hold 18%. Source: peripheral blood, taken on day 0 of MenACWY control vaccination. The receptors shown here come from an adult in good health.

This chain links TRBV18 with TRBJ1-2, with 8 bases lining up with TRBD1. CDR3 length: 14 residues. The V gene end was trimmed by 3 bases and the J gene end by 6 bases; junction bases not matched to a gene: 6. From germline, CDR1 is KGHSH and CDR2 LQKENI. The CDR3 here is CASSPLDRGNGYTF. The CDR3 DNA is TGTGCCAGCTCACCCTTAGACAGGGGAAATGGCTACACCTTC.

This clone was seen only a few times. The chain recombines TRBV5-4 with TRBJ2-2, with TRBD1 matching 8 bases. The CDR3 consists of 19 residues. V lost 3 bases to trimming and J lost 5 bases; unmatched junction nucleotides: 18. Germline CDR1 and CDR2: SGHNT and YYREEE (reference sequence). Here the CDR3 DNA reads TGTGCCAGCAGCTACCTTAGGGCCGGCGGACAGGGTAGTACCGGGGAGCTGTTTTTT. Translating gives CASSYLRAGGQGSTGELFF.

The chain couples TRBV19 to TRBJ2-5, with D perhaps TRBD2 (5 bases). This CDR3 comprises 16 residues. The V gene's germline CDR1 is LNHDA and CDR2 SQIVND (reference sequence). Trimming removed 1 base from V and 1 base from J, with 13 bases in between. The CDR3 bases are TGTGCCAGTAGTATAGGAGGGCTAACCAGCCAAGAGACCCAGTACTTC. Translated, it gives CASSIGGLTSQETQYF. The entire variable domain, with the rest obtained from reference TRBV19 and TRBJ2-5, is as follows: DGGITQSPKYLFRKEGQNVTLSCEQNLNHDAMYWYRQDPGQGLRLIYYSQIVNDFQKGDIAEGYSVSREKKESFPLTVTSAQKNPTAFYLCASSIGGLTSQETQYFGPGTRLLVL.

With respect to this clone: The junction departs from germline at one end; a sequencing error may be responsible. This chain connects TRBV4-1 to TRBJ2-7, with D maybe TRBD2 (5 bases). Germline values: CDR1 MGHRA, CDR2 YSYEKL. CDR3 length: 13 amino acids. The CDR3 region has the DNA TGCGCCAGCAGCCAAGAAGGGCAGCGGAGGAGGAACTTC. Translated: CASSQEGQRRRNF.

This clone appeared a single time. This chain uses TRBV2 with TRBJ2-7, with D unclear. Germline CDR1 reads SNHLY; CDR2 reads FYNNEI. CDR3 size: 14 residues. V lost 4 bases and J 8 bases, leaving 18 bases between the germline ends. Here the CDR3 DNA reads TGTGCCAGCAGTGTGGGCGGTGGATCGAATCAGCAGTACTTC. Translation gives CASSVGGGSNQQYF.

The gene calls are TRBV7-6 and TRBJ2-5; TRBD1 aligns across 8 bases. The germline CDR1 and CDR2 sequences are SGHVS and FNYEAQ. J lost 4 bases, V lost 5 bases, and 3 bases had no gene match. The CDR3 contains 13 residues. CDR3 in amino acids: CASSPRGRETQYF. CDR3 coding DNA: TGTGCCAGCAGCCCCAGGGGGCGAGAGACCCAGTACTTC. The whole variable domain, filled in from reference TRBV7-6 and TRBJ2-5, reads GAGVSQSPRYKVTKRGQDVALRCDPISGHVSLYWYRQALGQGPEFLTYFNYEAQQDKSGLPNDRFSAERPEGSISTLTIQRTEQRDSAMYRCASSPRGRETQYFGPGTRLLVL.

J is TRBJ2-3 and V is TRBV4-2; D remains unclear. Germline V gene data show CDR1 as LGHNA and CDR2 as YNFKEQ. Trimming took 0 bases from V and 4 from J, leaving 11 bases between them. The CDR3 sequence is 15 residues long. CDR3 in DNA: TGTGCCAGCAGCCAAGAAGAGACTGCCGCAGATACGCAGTATTTT. It yields the protein CASSQEETAADTQYF.

This clone has only one observation. This chain links TRBV7-8 with TRBJ2-5; maybe TRBD2 (6 bases). Germline V gene lookup returns CDR1 SGHVS and CDR2 FQNEAQ. This CDR3 contains 16 residues. Trimming removed 7 bases at V and 1 base at J, with 19 bases between. In DNA form, the CDR3 reads TGTGCCAGCACCCGGGGCGGGATAAGGGTCCAAGAGACCCAGTACTTC. Protein sequence: CASTRGGIRVQETQYF.

J is TRBJ2-7 and V is TRBV30; 7 bases agree with TRBD2. Germline loops: CDR1 GTSNPN, CDR2 SVGIG (reference sequence). V shed 1 base and J 6 bases; nucleotides not matched to a gene: 9. CDR3 length: 14 residues. This chain's CDR3 is CAWSGLAAFGEQYF. In nucleotides, the CDR3 is TGTGCCTGGAGTGGACTAGCCGCCTTTGGCGAGCAGTACTTC.

Only a few counts were recorded for this clone. DNA of the CDR3: TGTGCCTCCGGTAGGACTGAAGCTTTCTTT. This encodes CASGRTEAFF. The V gene is TRBV6-5, the J gene TRBJ1-1; D remains ambiguous. The CDR3 totals 10 residues. Germline V CDR1 and CDR2: MNHEY, SVGAGI. Between the trimmed V and J ends, which lost 11 bases and 5 bases, there was a span of 9 bases.

The V and J genes are TRBV28 and TRBJ2-1; D perhaps matches TRBD2 (5 bases). Trimming took off 8 bases at V and 1 base at J, with 9 bases between the two ends. The length of the CDR3 is 13 residues. Germline-derived CDR1 and CDR2 are MDHEN and SYDVKM. The CDR3 loop is CASQRPSYNEQFF. CDR3 DNA sequence: TGTGCCAGCCAGCGGCCGTCCTACAATGAGCAGTTCTTC.

The chain links TRBV6-5 to TRBJ1-5, with 11 bases fitting TRBD1. Germline CDR1 and CDR2: MNHEY and SVGAGI. The CDR3 contains 14 residues. Trimming at V came to 8 bases and at J to 6 bases, leaving 6 bases not matched to a gene. The CDR3 DNA reads as TGTGCCAGCCAACCAGGACAGGGGGCTCAGCCCCAGCATTTT. It yields the protein CASQPGQGAQPQHF.

The chain uses TRBV3-1 (or the pseudogene TRBV3-2) and TRBJ2-1, with 9 nucleotides matching TRBD2. The germline gives CDR1 LGHDT, CDR2 YNNKEL (reference sequence). V shed 5 bases and J 6 bases; nucleotides not matched to a gene: 5. The length of the CDR3 is 14 residues. Here the CDR3 reads CASSNSGRINEQFF. CDR3 nucleotides: TGTGCCAGCAGCAACAGCGGGAGGATCAATGAGCAGTTCTTC.

This clone was observed a single time. The rearrangement uses TRBV19 and TRBJ1-1; TRBD1 matches at 7 bases. This CDR3 is built from 13 residues. Germline values: CDR1 LNHDA, CDR2 SQIVND (reference sequence). The V segment lost 5 bases and the J segment 5 bases; nucleotides outside the gene matches: 5. CDR3 sequence: CASSGLQGTEAFF. CDR3 in DNA: TGTGCCAGTAGTGGACTACAGGGGACTGAAGCTTTCTTT.

The chain uses TRBV2 and TRBJ2-3; 7 bases fit TRBD2. Losses at the gene ends were 2 bases for V and 4 bases for J; bases not matched to a gene: 6. This CDR3 region has 15 residues. Per germline, CDR1 SNHLY and CDR2 FYNNEI. CDR3 DNA: TGTGCCAGCAGTGAACCCTCCGGACTAGCAGATACGCAGTATTTT. Protein sequence: CASSEPSGLADTQYF.

The chain employs TRBV6-4 and TRBJ1-1, with 7 bases identical to TRBD1. This CDR3 has 15 residues. Germline V gene data show CDR1 as MRHNA and CDR2 as SNTAGT. The V segment lost 0 bases and the J segment 3 bases; nucleotides outside the gene matches: 4. In nucleotides, the CDR3 is TGTGCCAGCAGTGACTCGACCAGGGGGTACACTGAAGCTTTCTTT. It is translated as CASSDSTRGYTEAFF.

The chain joins TRBV29-1 to TRBJ1-1, with D perhaps TRBD1 (6 bases). The CDR3 is 13 residues long. The V gene's germline CDR1 is SQVTM and CDR2 ANQGSEA. V lost 6 bases and J lost 5, with 16 bases in between. The DNA for the CDR3 is TGCAGCGTCTCACCAGGGGCTAAAACTGAAGCTTTCTTT. It yields the protein CSVSPGAKTEAFF.

The genes are TRBV28 and TRBJ2-7; TRBD1 matches at 9 bases. V lost 8 bases, J lost 2 bases, and 13 bases stayed unmatched. This CDR3 region has 16 residues. Germline V gene sequence: CDR1 MDHEN, CDR2 SYDVKM. The CDR3: CASHSTRGQGPYEQYF. As DNA, the CDR3 is TGTGCCAGCCACAGCACTAGGGGACAGGGTCCCTACGAGCAGTACTTC.

This chain links TRBV7-2 with TRBJ1-3; D not resolved. V gave up 0 bases and J gave up 1 base, with 7 bases separating them. Per germline, CDR1 SGHTA and CDR2 FQGNSA. This CDR3 is 15 amino acids long. CDR3: CASSLAWGSGNTIYF. CDR3 coding DNA: TGTGCCAGCAGCTTAGCGTGGGGTTCTGGAAACACCATATATTTT.

The count of this clone is one. The CDR3 nucleotides read TGTGCCAGCTCACCAGTTGAAGCTGAGCAGTTCTTC. It codes for CASSPVEAEQFF. The gene calls are TRBV18 and TRBJ2-1; D is unclear. This CDR3 contains 12 residues. V lost 2 bases, J lost 9 bases, and 8 bases lay in between. The germline V gene encodes CDR1 KGHSH and CDR2 LQKENI.

The rearrangement uses TRBV27 and TRBJ2-1, with D perhaps matching TRBD2 (5 bases). Between the trimmed V and J ends, which lost 5 bases and 2 bases, there was a span of 16 bases. Germline assignment: CDR1 MNHEY and CDR2 SMNVEV (reference sequence). This CDR3 has 16 residues. The CDR3 DNA follows: TGTGCCAGCAGTCCCAGAGCGGCGAAAACCTACAATGAGCAGTTCTTC. This sequence encodes CASSPRAAKTYNEQFF.

Concerning this clone: Other nucleotide sequences from this sample produce the same CDR3. This chain links TRBV20-1 with TRBJ2-7; D gene uncertain. Germline CDR1 and CDR2: DFQATT and SNEGSKA (reference sequence). CDR3 length: 11 residues. Trimming cost V 1 base and J 6 bases, with 7 bases left between them. CDR3 sequence: CSARGPGEQYF. CDR3 nucleotide sequence: TGCAGTGCTAGAGGACCCGGCGAGCAGTACTTC.

This chain uses TRBV2 with TRBJ2-2, with TRBD1 identical over 10 bases. Germline CDR1 SNHLY, CDR2 FYNNEI. V shed 6 bases, J shed 3 bases, and the junction held 4 bases outside the gene matches. CDR3 length: 15 amino acids. The DNA for the CDR3 is TGTGCCAGCAGGGGAGACAGGGGGCACACCGGGGAGCTGTTTTTT. It specifies CASRGDRGHTGELFF.

The chain couples TRBV2 to TRBJ1-2; TRBD1 matches 9 bases. This CDR3 comprises 13 residues. Germline V lookup: CDR1 SNHLY, CDR2 FYNNEI. The J segment lost 6 bases and the V segment lost 4 bases, leaving 3 bases of the junction unmatched. The CDR3 DNA sequence: TGTGCCAGCAGTGGGGACAGGGTGGATGGCTACACCTTC. Protein product: CASSGDRVDGYTF.

This clone was observed a handful of times. The chain has TRBV15 and TRBJ1-1; 9 nucleotides line up with TRBD1. The CDR3 contains 14 residues. V gave up 7 bases and J gave up 8 bases; unmatched junction bases: 11. The germline V gene has CDR1 LNHNV and CDR2 YYDKDF (reference sequence). The CDR3 is CATTQGQGSREAFF. In DNA form, the CDR3 reads TGTGCCACCACTCAGGGACAGGGCTCCCGGGAAGCTTTCTTT.

As DNA, the CDR3 is TGTGCCAGCAGCCGAGGACAGGGGCTCTATGGCTACACCTTC. This gives the protein CASSRGQGLYGYTF. V and J are TRBV3-1 (or the pseudogene TRBV3-2) and TRBJ1-2; 9 positions agree with TRBD1. CDR1 is LGHDT, CDR2 YNNKEL, per germline (reference sequence). The CDR3 contains 14 residues. J was trimmed by 4 bases and V by 4 bases; bases with no gene match: 4.

The chain joins TRBV28 to TRBJ1-5, with D possibly being TRBD1 (5 bases). The CDR3 covers 18 residues. V shed 5 bases and J shed 0 bases, with 20 bases lying between them. CDR1 is MDHEN and CDR2 is SYDVKM in the germline V gene. CDR3 sequence (DNA): TGTGCCAGCAGTATCGGTAGGGACGGGGGTTATAGCAATCAGCCCCAGCATTTT. The encoded protein is CASSIGRDGGYSNQPQHF. Variable domain in full (rest from reference TRBV28 and TRBJ1-5): DVKVTQSSRYLVKRTGEKVFLECVQDMDHENMFWYRQDPGLGLRLIYFSYDVKMKEKGDIPEGYSVSREKKERFSLILESASTNQTSMYLCASSIGRDGGYSNQPQHFGDGTRLSIL.